Listed below are T cell receptor beta chains from one sample, sequenced in a study of cytomegalovirus exposure and HLA in healthy donors. The data were produced by immunoSEQ multiplex PCR, yet TCRdb's version contains in-frame clones alone and is incomplete. Of fewer than 200,000 clones listed, 84% are singletons. Sequencing was done on a sample of PBMCs. Source of these receptors: a woman younger than 30 in good health and CMV-seropositive. CDR3s leave out the opening cysteine and the closing phenylalanine or tryptophan.

v_gene: TRBV4-3
len: 14
CDR3aa: ASSPRGGGGTDTQY

v_gene: TRBV6-4
len: 13
CDR3aa: ASSEGAGQTDTQY

v_gene: TRBV7-9
len: 13
CDR3aa: ASKAPGGVGDTQY

v_gene: TRBV10-3
len: 12
CDR3aa: AISESGGRTEAF

v_gene: TRBV6-6
len: 14
CDR3aa: ASRGSRGGLAGAQY

v_gene: TRBV27
len: 12
CDR3aa: ASSQGLSNEKLF

v_gene: TRBV7-9
len: 8
CDR3aa: ASSSSGMN

v_gene: TRBV6-1
len: 11
CDR3aa: ASSDRVYQPQH

v_gene: TRBV18
len: 12
CDR3aa: ASSPDSQGETQY

v_gene: TRBV7-2
len: 11
CDR3aa: ASSFNLADTQY

v_gene: TRBV19
len: 12
CDR3aa: ASSIPGSDYGYT

v_gene: TRBV6-6
len: 14
CDR3aa: ASSYGQWLVTDTQY

v_gene: TRBV6-1
len: 13
CDR3aa: ASSSTGMSYNEQF

v_gene: TRBV19
len: 12
CDR3aa: ASRGGSAASEQY

v_gene: TRBV6-6
len: 11
CDR3aa: ASSDRESYEQY

v_gene: TRBV4-2
len: 17
CDR3aa: ASSHVRMRQGLLVIEQY

v_gene: TRBV20-1
len: 9
CDR3aa: SAHRGPEQF

v_gene: TRBV5-1
len: 13
CDR3aa: ASSPGLAGPDTQY

v_gene: TRBV10-3
len: 12
CDR3aa: AIRGGDLNTEAF

v_gene: TRBV6-4
len: 13
CDR3aa: ASSDFGDSFYGYT

v_gene: TRBV4-2
len: 13
CDR3aa: ASSQERGGQETQY

v_gene: TRBV5-6
len: 10
CDR3aa: ASSFQYNEQF

v_gene: TRBV7-9
len: 9
CDR3aa: ASSLSDGYT

v_gene: TRBV2
len: 14
CDR3aa: ASSEDVAGGNYEQY

v_gene: TRBV4-2
len: 15
CDR3aa: ASSQDLWAREDSPLH

v_gene: TRBV5-1
len: 12
CDR3aa: ASGQDGYTDTQY

v_gene: TRBV25-1
len: 16
CDR3aa: ASTKGASGGAGLGEQF

v_gene: TRBV6-1
len: 12
CDR3aa: ASSGPGGNQPQH

v_gene: TRBV28
len: 9
CDR3aa: ASSYGNTIY

v_gene: TRBV6-1
len: 11
CDR3aa: ASSEVHTDTQY

v_gene: TRBV4-3
len: 16
CDR3aa: ASSQDLGGTALTGELF

v_gene: TRBV7-8
len: 15
CDR3aa: ASSMELAGTNTGELF

v_gene: TRBV11-3
len: 10
CDR3aa: ASANSGETQY

v_gene: TRBV13
len: 13
CDR3aa: ASSSWTSGAYEQF

v_gene: TRBV7-2
len: 12
CDR3aa: ASGEQGKHNEQF

v_gene: TRBV25-1
len: 12
CDR3aa: ASARRDRANEQF

v_gene: TRBV15
len: 14
CDR3aa: ATSRDGSGGQSIQY

v_gene: TRBV13
len: 14
CDR3aa: ASSFMGGKTYNEQF

v_gene: TRBV6-1
len: 11
CDR3aa: ASIRTGRNEQY

v_gene: TRBV4-3
len: 15
CDR3aa: ASSQDLLEGANSPLH

v_gene: TRBV18
len: 11
CDR3aa: ASSETASYEQY

v_gene: TRBV5-6
len: 12
CDR3aa: ASSLRLGEGTQY

v_gene: TRBV5-8
len: 13
CDR3aa: ASSSRGMSSYEQY

v_gene: TRBV5-6
len: 13
CDR3aa: ASSFFGQSNSPLH

v_gene: TRBV6-1
len: 12
CDR3aa: ASSGGQGGNTIY

v_gene: TRBV7-2
len: 12
CDR3aa: ASSLEGPRGGYT

v_gene: TRBV6-1
len: 13
CDR3aa: ASSEVGGGPDTQY

v_gene: TRBV6-1
len: 13
CDR3aa: ASSVRQGNTGELF

v_gene: TRBV25-1
len: 16
CDR3aa: ASSESGTRGGVHQPQH

v_gene: TRBV5-4
len: 15
CDR3aa: ASSLGPSGGKTDTQY

v_gene: TRBV5-3
len: 17
CDR3aa: ARSPDHRTGGFLTDTQY

v_gene: TRBV7-2
len: 12
CDR3aa: ASEWGTGTYEQY

v_gene: TRBV7-2
len: 11
CDR3aa: ASSLWGGETQY